These T cell receptor beta chains were read from a single sample in a study of T-cell memory formation after mild COVID-19. TCRdb ran MiXCR on the 5' RACE reads and lists one entry per CDR3 protein. Here the sample spans 550,000 to 600,000 distinct CDR3 sequences, about a fifth being singletons. The sample consisted of PBMCs or a T cell subset sorted from them (not recorded which). The receptors here all came from an adult woman who had mild COVID-19 (a few samples of this study predate the infection). Cell type and time point are not known. Both conserved end residues are part of each CDR3. Fields, in order: J gene, clone size, D gene, V gene, CDR3 DNA, CDR3 protein. D genes are given only for firm matches. The size of a clone is reported for some rows only, either as once, few or many, or as a class for expanded clones.

>TRBJ1-1|few|NA|TRBV4-3
TGCGCCAGCAGCCCGGTCTCGGTTGGGGGCACTGAAGCTTTCTTT
CASSPVSVGGTEAFF
>TRBJ2-3|NA|TRBD1|TRBV20-1
TGCAGTGCTAGAGAGGACAGGCCCACAGATACGCAGTATTTT
CSAREDRPTDTQYF
>TRBJ2-4|NA|NA|TRBV5-1
TGCGCCAGCAGCCCGATTGCAGGGGCCAAAAACATTCAGTACTTC
CASSPIAGAKNIQYF
>TRBJ2-2|NA|NA|TRBV6-6
TGTGCCAGCGGACAGATCGGCGGGGAGCTGTTTTTT
CASGQIGGELFF
>TRBJ1-2|NA|NA|TRBV12-3/TRBV12-4
TGTGCCAGCAGGCCTCAGGGAATCCGTCTCTATGGCTACACCTTC
CASRPQGIRLYGYTF
>TRBJ1-1|NA|NA|TRBV10-3
TGTGCCATACTCTCCGGGACATCGAACACTGAAGCTTTCTTT
CAILSGTSNTEAFF
>TRBJ2-5|NA|TRBD2|TRBV6-1
TGTGCCAGCAGGCCTCGGATCCTAGCGGGGCCCTTGGAGACCCAGTACTTC
CASRPRILAGPLETQYF
>TRBJ2-3|NA|NA|TRBV11-3
TGTGCCAGCAGCCCCCCCTCGGGAGTGGGGTCAGATACGCAGTATTTT
CASSPPSGVGSDTQYF
>TRBJ1-2|NA|TRBD1|TRBV12-3/TRBV12-4
TGTGCCAGCAGTTTTTGGGGACAGGGGTCCGGCTACACCTTC
CASSFWGQGSGYTF
>TRBJ2-7|NA|NA|TRBV2
TGTGCCAGCAGCGCTCGACAGGTCACCTACGAGCAGTACTTC
CASSARQVTYEQYF
>TRBJ2-2|few|NA|TRBV20-1
TGCAGTGCTAGAAAAGACATTATCTACACCGGGGAGCTGTTTTTT
CSARKDIIYTGELFF
>TRBJ2-1|NA|TRBD2|TRBV15
TGTGCCACCGGGGTAGCGGGTACCAATGAGCAGTTCTTC
CATGVAGTNEQFF
>TRBJ2-1|NA|TRBD2|TRBV23-1
TGCGCCAGCAGTCAATCCCCGACTAGCGGGAGGGGGAATGCTTGGAATGAGCAGTTCTTC
CASSQSPTSGRGNAWNEQFF
>TRBJ1-2|NA|NA|TRBV27
TGTGCCAGCAGCCCCGGGGGAGGGAGGAACTATGGCTACACCTTC
CASSPGGGRNYGYTF
>TRBJ1-4|NA|NA|TRBV25-1
TGTGCCAGCAGTGGGGGGATTTCAGGGGATGTGGATGAAAAACTGTTTTTT
CASSGGISGDVDEKLFF
>TRBJ2-1|NA|NA|TRBV6-2/TRBV6-3
TGTGCCAGCACCACGGCGGCTCTCGGGTCCTACAATGAGCAGTTCTTC
CASTTAALGSYNEQFF